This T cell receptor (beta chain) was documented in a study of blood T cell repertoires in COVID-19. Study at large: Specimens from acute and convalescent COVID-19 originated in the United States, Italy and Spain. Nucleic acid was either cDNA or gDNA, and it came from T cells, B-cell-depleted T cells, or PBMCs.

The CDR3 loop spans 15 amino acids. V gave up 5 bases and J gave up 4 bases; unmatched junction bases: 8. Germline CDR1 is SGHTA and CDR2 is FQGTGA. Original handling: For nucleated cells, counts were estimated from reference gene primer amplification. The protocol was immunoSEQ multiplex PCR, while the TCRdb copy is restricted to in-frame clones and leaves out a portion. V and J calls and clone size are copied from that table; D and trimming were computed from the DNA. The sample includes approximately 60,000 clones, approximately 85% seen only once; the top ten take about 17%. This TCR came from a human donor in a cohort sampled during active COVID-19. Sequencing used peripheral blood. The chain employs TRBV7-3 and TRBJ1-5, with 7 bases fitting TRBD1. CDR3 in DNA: TGTGCCAGCAGCACGTGGGACAGCCCAAATCAGCCCCAGCATTTT. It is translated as CASSTWDSPNQPQHF. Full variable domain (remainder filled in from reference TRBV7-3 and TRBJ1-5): GAGVSQTPSNKVTEKGKYVELRCDPISGHTALYWYRQSLGQGPEFLIYFQGTGAADDSGLPNDRFFAVRPEGSVSTLKIQRTERGDSAVYLCASSTWDSPNQPQHFGDGTRLSIL.